One T cell receptor (beta chain) is described in this entry. CDR3 size: 17 residues. J was trimmed by 4 bases and V by 1 base; bases with no gene match: 10. Germline V gene data show CDR1 as LGHNA and CDR2 as YSLEER. In the authors' workflow: Amplification with reference gene primers provided the estimates of nucleated cell counts. Generated by immunoSEQ multiplex PCR, the TCRdb table keeps only in-frame clones and is missing some. Clonal size and the V and J genes are those of that table, whereas D and trimming came from the DNA. The table includes 110,000 or so clones, roughly 80% detected once. The sample belongs to a study of blood T cell repertoires in COVID-19. Study in general: T cells, B-cell-depleted T cells, or PBMCs supplied cDNA or gDNA.

The rearrangement joins TRBV4-3 to TRBJ2-5; 9 bases map to TRBD2. This TCR came from a woman between 70 and 85 years old with acute or convalescent COVID-19. Sequenced material: peripheral blood. The DNA of the CDR3 is TGCGCCAGCAGCCAAGGCCGAGGCGGGGGGGGGTTAGAGACCCAGTACTTC. This sequence encodes CASSQGRGGGGLETQYF.